The sequence of this T cell receptor (beta chain) was determined in a study of T cell responses to AZD1222 COVID-19 vaccine. This table comes from immunoSEQ multiplex PCR, and its TCRdb copy is limited to in-frame clones, with some not included. The data contain more than 85,000 clones, more than 70% of them singletons. Trimming took off 3 bases at V and 8 bases at J, with 14 bases between the two ends. The length of the CDR3 is 14 residues. CDR1 and CDR2 from the germline V gene are SGHTA and FQGNSA. Source: peripheral blood, taken on day 0 of AZD1222 vaccination. The TCR was taken from an adult in good health. V is TRBV7-2 and J is TRBJ2-1; D not certain. The DNA of the CDR3 is TGTGCCAGCAGCTTGCAGTCTAGTCGCGATGAGCAGTTCTTC. Protein sequence: CASSLQSSRDEQFF.